The text below deals with one TCR beta chain. Its antigen is not identified. The data were taken from a study of cytomegalovirus exposure and HLA in healthy donors. The overall study: Of all 400 or so donors who were genotyped, 80% to 85% belonged to the Caucasian-associated ancestry cluster.

PCR used 60 Vbeta primers and 13 Jbeta primers. Clones were read by immunoSEQ multiplex PCR, and TCRdb kept only the in-frame ones, dropping some. Of under 200,000 clones detected, roughly 83% appear once; the ten largest clones hold 0.38%. From germline, CDR1 is LNHNV and CDR2 YYDKDF (reference sequence). CDR3 length: 16 amino acids. Trimming at V came to 0 bases and at J to 2 bases, leaving 5 bases not matched to a gene. Study observations and caveats: TCR beta V- and J-gene trimming was later associated with a missense DCLRE1C variant.

The chain joins TRBV15 to TRBJ2-5; 8 bases line up with TRBD1. The clonotype was recovered from a boy younger than 10 in good health and CMV-seronegative. Material: PBMCs. The CDR3 nucleotides read TGTGCCACCAGCAGAGATAGCTACAGGGGGCAAGAGACCCAGTACTTC. It encodes CATSRDSYRGQETQYF.